The source of this T cell receptor (beta chain) is a study of T cell repertoires in cytomegalovirus infection. TCRdb processed the reads anew with MiXCR; each CDR3 protein has one entry. The sample contains approximately 130,000 distinct CDR3 sequences, more than 20% of which appear only once. This clonotype was seen more than once but under ten times. Its target is not known. The length of the CDR3 is 16 residues. Germline CDR1 and CDR2: SQVTM and ANQGSEA. After removal of 6 bases from V and 3 bases from J, the junction contained 16 bases not matched to a gene. This clonotype was sampled from a human donor in good health (CMV status not recorded). Some clones in this sample may be carry-over from other donors' samples. Sequenced input: PBMCs, sequenced either directly or after in vitro stimulation (not recorded which). The rearrangement uses TRBV29-1 and TRBJ2-7, with 8 bases matching TRBD2. In DNA, the CDR3 is TGCAGCGTCGATGGTGCGGGGACTAGGGGGGTCTACGAGCAGTACTTC. Translated, it gives CSVDGAGTRGVYEQYF.